A selection of T cell receptor beta chains follows, all from one sample in a study of T-cell reconstitution after alpha-beta-depleted transplantation in children. One entry per CDR3 protein results from TCRdb running MiXCR on the PCR reads. This table holds 120,000 to 150,000 distinct CDR3 sequences, more than 8% found once. Material: PBMCs, mostly from graft donor cells, obtained 180 days after TCRalphabeta/CD19-depleted stem cell transplant. Receptor source: a female patient aged 2 to 10 who had a stem cell transplant for congenital amegakaryocytic thrombocytopenia, so the T cells may come from the graft donor. CDR3s include the opening cysteine and the closing phenylalanine or tryptophan. D genes are given only for firm matches. Some rows mark clone size as missing; the rest say once, few, many or name a class of expanded clone.

TRBJ2-5	TRBV10-2	17	TRBD2	many	CASSESRLAGGLETQYF	TGCGCCAGCAGTGAGTCGCGTCTAGCGGGAGGATTGGAGACCCAGTACTTC
TRBJ1-6	TRBV3-1	14	NA	few	CASSQRGEGSPLHF	TGTGCCAGCAGCCAACGGGGGGAAGGCTCACCCCTCCACTTT
TRBJ1-1	TRBV6-5	14	NA	many	CASSYLRGSGEAFF	TGTGCCAGCAGCTACCTTCGGGGGTCCGGTGAAGCTTTCTTT
TRBJ2-5	TRBV20-1	15	NA	many	CSARVGGFLGGTQYF	TGCAGTGCTAGAGTTGGGGGCTTTCTCGGGGGGACCCAGTACTTC
TRBJ2-1	TRBV5-5	15	NA	many	CASSFMATAYNEQFF	TGTGCCAGCAGCTTCATGGCTACAGCCTACAATGAGCAGTTCTTC
TRBJ2-4	TRBV6-5	17	NA	many	CASSHSSSGLAKNIQYF	TGTGCCAGCAGTCACTCCTCATCCGGGTTAGCCAAAAACATTCAGTACTTC
TRBJ2-7	TRBV20-1	10	NA	many	CSAVYYEQYF	TGCAGTGCTGTATACTACGAGCAGTACTTC
TRBJ1-2	TRBV10-3	14	NA	NA	CATSEFEENYGYTF	TGTGCCACCAGTGAATTTGAGGAAAACTATGGCTACACCTTC
TRBJ1-6	TRBV10-3	15	TRBD1	many	CAISISDRENSPLHF	TGTGCCATCAGCATATCGGACAGGGAGAATTCACCCCTCCACTTT
TRBJ1-5	TRBV12-3/TRBV12-4	15	NA	many	CASSPRGRLNQPQHF	TGTGCCAGCAGTCCCCGGGGTCGGCTAAATCAGCCCCAGCATTTT
TRBJ1-4	TRBV12-3/TRBV12-4	15	NA	many	CASSSRGPPNEKLFF	TGTGCCAGCAGTTCGCGCGGGCCTCCCAATGAAAAACTGTTTTTT
TRBJ2-1	TRBV12-3/TRBV12-4	14	TRBD2	many	CASTGGRAYNEQFF	TGTGCCAGCACGGGCGGGAGGGCCTATAACGAGCAGTTCTTC
TRBJ2-7	TRBV15	13	NA	many	CATSRDLRYEQYF	TGTGCCACCAGCAGAGATCTCCGCTACGAGCAGTACTTC
TRBJ2-2	TRBV12-3/TRBV12-4	12	NA	NA	CASSSRERELFF	TGTGCCAGCAGTTCCAGGGAGCGTGAGCTGTTTTTT
TRBJ2-1	TRBV12-3/TRBV12-4	14	NA	many	CASSFWGDYNEQFF	TGTGCCAGCAGTTTTTGGGGTGATTACAATGAGCAGTTCTTC
TRBJ2-7	TRBV20-1	15	TRBD2	many	CSASGPGLAAYEQYF	TGCAGTGCTAGTGGTCCGGGACTAGCGGCCTACGAGCAGTACTTC
TRBJ2-1	TRBV15	16	TRBD1	NA	CATRLTRDSLGNEQFF	TGTGCCACCAGACTAACCCGGGACAGTCTGGGCAATGAGCAGTTCTTC
TRBJ2-7	TRBV4-2	13	NA	few	CASSQISDYEQYF	TGTGCCAGCAGCCAAATTTCGGACTACGAGCAGTACTTC
TRBJ1-2	TRBV5-1	13	NA	many	CASRYQEAYGYTF	TGCGCCAGCAGATATCAGGAGGCCTATGGCTACACCTTC
TRBJ2-7	TRBV5-6	14	TRBD2	many	CASSLYAGGYEQYF	TGTGCCAGCAGCTTGTATGCGGGAGGATACGAGCAGTACTTC
TRBJ1-2	TRBV7-9	13	NA	many	CASIEGGNYGYTF	TGTGCCAGCATCGAAGGGGGGAACTATGGCTACACCTTC
TRBJ2-4	TRBV19	21	TRBD2	few	CASSIRGLASGKGVAKNIQYF	TGTGCCAGTAGTATTCGCGGTTTGGCTAGCGGGAAAGGGGTAGCCAAAAACATTCAGTACTTC
TRBJ2-4	TRBV20-1	15	NA	many	CSARVPKGRGNIQYF	TGCAGTGCTAGAGTCCCTAAGGGTAGGGGAAACATTCAGTACTTC
TRBJ1-2	TRBV11-2	15	NA	many	CASSLDEPTVGGYTF	TGTGCCAGCAGCTTAGACGAGCCGACAGTCGGGGGCTACACCTTC
TRBJ2-6	TRBV12-3/TRBV12-4	13	NA	many	CASWDSGANVLTF	TGTGCCAGCTGGGACTCTGGGGCCAACGTCCTGACTTTC
TRBJ2-1	TRBV7-9	16	TRBD2	many	CASSLLPAGVDNEQFF	TGTGCCAGCAGCTTACTACCCGCGGGGGTGGACAATGAGCAGTTCTTC
TRBJ2-7	TRBV6-2/TRBV6-3	12	NA	many	CASSYEAYEQYF	TGTGCCAGCAGTTACGAGGCCTACGAGCAGTACTTC
TRBJ2-3	TRBV29-1	15	NA	many	CSACRSSTSTDTQYF	TGCAGCGCCTGCCGATCTAGCACTAGCACAGATACGCAGTATTTT
TRBJ1-3	TRBV12-3/TRBV12-4	16	NA	many	CASSFRGANSGNTIYF	TGTGCCAGCAGTTTCCGGGGGGCTAACTCTGGAAACACCATATATTTT
TRBJ2-2	TRBV12-3/TRBV12-4	14	NA	many	CASSLYKNTGELFF	TGTGCCAGCAGTTTGTATAAGAACACCGGGGAGCTGTTTTTT
TRBJ2-7	TRBV11-2	13	NA	many	CASSREIFSEQYF	TGTGCCAGCAGCCGGGAGATCTTTAGTGAGCAGTACTTC
TRBJ1-3	TRBV6-1	17	TRBD1	NA	CASSERWRGGAGDTIYF	TGTGCCAGCAGTGAACGGTGGAGAGGGGGCGCCGGGGACACCATATATTTT
TRBJ2-7	TRBV9	15	NA	NA	CASSPVGGTTYEQYF	TGTGCCAGCAGCCCAGTGGGGGGTACCACCTACGAGCAGTACTTC
TRBJ2-7	TRBV12-3/TRBV12-4	15	TRBD2	NA	CASSYTGTRGYEQYF	TGTGCCAGCAGTTACACCGGGACTAGAGGCTACGAGCAGTACTTC
TRBJ1-1	TRBV3-1	14	TRBD1	many	CASSPGQGDTEAFF	TGTGCCAGCAGCCCAGGACAGGGGGACACTGAAGCTTTCTTT
TRBJ1-5	TRBV27	18	TRBD1	NA	CASSLGQGKGQGNQPQHF	TGTGCCAGCAGTTTGGGACAGGGAAAAGGGCAGGGAAATCAGCCCCAGCATTTT
TRBJ2-1	TRBV5-1	13	NA	NA	CASSLAAKHEQFF	TGCGCCAGCAGCTTGGCAGCTAAGCACGAGCAGTTCTTC
TRBJ2-1	TRBV20-1	15	TRBD2	many	CSARVSAGRYNEQFF	TGCAGTGCTAGAGTCTCAGCGGGACGCTACAATGAGCAGTTCTTC
TRBJ2-1	TRBV7-9	13	NA	many	CASSHSRTNEQFF	TGTGCCAGCAGCCACTCTAGAACAAATGAGCAGTTCTTC
TRBJ2-3	TRBV5-4	16	TRBD2	few	CASSLAPGLAADTQYF	TGTGCCAGCAGCTTGGCACCGGGACTAGCCGCAGATACGCAGTATTTT
TRBJ2-7	TRBV20-1	12	NA	NA	CSASEATYEQYF	TGCAGTGCTAGTGAGGCAACCTACGAGCAGTACTTC
TRBJ2-3	TRBV7-2	13	NA	many	CASSIGPHDTQYF	TGTGCCAGCAGCATAGGACCACACGATACGCAGTATTTT